This TCR beta chain was retrieved from a study of blood T cell repertoires in COVID-19. Overall study context: Both acute and convalescent COVID-19 samples were obtained from the United States, Italy and Spain. The analysed material was cDNA or gDNA that came from T cells, B-cell-depleted T cells, or PBMCs.

Only a few counts were recorded for this clone. Participants' reported clinical history set cohort assignment. The CDR3 totals 15 residues. V gave up 0 bases and J gave up 2 bases, with 9 bases separating them. Germline V gene data show CDR1 as SGHNT and CDR2 as YYREEE (reference sequence). Using immunoSEQ multiplex PCR, the repertoire was profiled, and TCRdb retains in-frame clones only, with some absent. The sample includes a few hundred thousand clones, about 89% of them seen just once. Sequencing was performed on PBMCs or T cells enriched from blood (not recorded which). The chain recombines TRBV5-4 with TRBJ2-1; D may be TRBD2 (5 bases). This TCR was sampled from a human donor in a cohort exposed to, infected with or recovered from COVID-19 (not recorded which). The donor label of this sample is uncertain. For the CDR3, the DNA is TGTGCCAGCAGCTTGGCTAGCTCAACCTACAATGAGCAGTTCTTC. Translating gives CASSLASSTYNEQFF.